These 2 T cell receptor beta chains were all obtained from the same sample, sequenced in a study of beta chain features in type 1 diabetes. Antigen specificity for these receptors is unknown. What was sequenced were expressed TCRB transcripts, since all of the isolated RNA had been reverse transcribed. Here immunoSEQ multiplex PCR was the method, and the copy in TCRdb shows in-frame clones only, minus some. The table includes about 170,000 clones, 6.5% to 8.5% detected once. The study, taken as a whole, reports: Type 1 diabetes patients had moderately but significantly shorter TCRB CDR3s in all four CD4+ subsets.

The sequencing input was central memory CD4+ T cells from blood. All receptors derive from a man between 18 and 35 years old with type 1 diabetes.

The J gene is TRBJ2-1, the V gene TRBV18, with 10 bases matching TRBD1. CDR1 is KGHSH, CDR2 LQKENI, per germline. This CDR3 comprises 14 residues. The ends lost 6 bases at V and 4 bases at J; junction bases unmatched: 3. The CDR3 loop reads CASSRDRGYNEQFF. The CDR3 DNA reads as TGTGCCAGCTCCCGGGACAGGGGTTACAATGAGCAGTTCTTC.

The chain combines TRBV10-3 with TRBJ2-7; D may be TRBD2 (7 bases). The germline gives CDR1 ENHRY, CDR2 SYGVKD. Deletions cut 0 bases from V and 1 base from J, with 10 bases between. The length of the CDR3 is 15 residues. The CDR3 nucleotides read TGTGCCATCAGTGAGTCTGCGGGGGCTTCCTACGAGCAGTACTTC. The encoded protein is CAISESAGASYEQYF.